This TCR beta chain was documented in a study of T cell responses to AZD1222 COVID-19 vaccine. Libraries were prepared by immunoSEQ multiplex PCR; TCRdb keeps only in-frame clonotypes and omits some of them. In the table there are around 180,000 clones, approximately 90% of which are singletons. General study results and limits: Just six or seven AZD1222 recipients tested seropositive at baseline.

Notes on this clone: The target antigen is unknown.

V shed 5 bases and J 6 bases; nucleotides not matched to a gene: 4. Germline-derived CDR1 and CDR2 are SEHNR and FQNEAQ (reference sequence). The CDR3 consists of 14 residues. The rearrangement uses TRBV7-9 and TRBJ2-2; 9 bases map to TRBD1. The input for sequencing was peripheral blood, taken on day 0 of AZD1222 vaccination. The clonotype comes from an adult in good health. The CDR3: CASSPGQGPGELFF. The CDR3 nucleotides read TGTGCCAGCAGCCCAGGACAGGGGCCCGGGGAGCTGTTTTTT. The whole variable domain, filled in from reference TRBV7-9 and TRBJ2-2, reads DTGVSQNPRHKITKRGQNVTFRCDPISEHNRLYWYRQTLGQGPEFLTYFQNEAQLEKSRLLSDRFSAERPKGSFSTLEIQRTEQGDSAMYLCASSPGQGPGELFFGEGSRLTVL.